This TCR beta chain was retrieved from a study of CD4 and CD8 cells across lung adenocarcinoma regions. TCRdb called the PCR reads again in MiXCR, with one record for every CDR3 protein. Among 10,000 to 15,000 distinct CDR3 sequences, approximately 53% were seen once, and the ten largest hold 25% to 35%. V lost 2 bases and J 0 bases, leaving 5 bases between the germline ends. The CDR3 extends over 15 amino acids. Germline CDR1 is MGHRA and CDR2 is YSYEKL. The patients had localized lung adenocarcinoma, a non-small cell subtype. V gene TRBV4-1 combines with J gene TRBJ2-6; D is unclear. The material sequenced was CD8+ T cells from the center of a lung tumor. The receptor's source is a female donor with lung adenocarcinoma. The CD4 and CD8 labels of this study may be unreliable. The CDR3 DNA reads TGCGCCAGCAGCCAACCGGACTCTGGGGCCAACGTCCTGACTTTC. This encodes CASSQPDSGANVLTF.